This T cell receptor beta chain emerged from a study of beta chain features in type 1 diabetes. Study-wide results and caveats: Any HLA effect on TCRB rearrangement was left unresolved by small sub-analyses. Type 1 diabetes patients had TCRB CDR3s that were shorter (moderately but significantly so) in all four CD4+ subsets.

The sequenced template was cDNA made from the entire isolated RNA. The repertoire was sequenced with immunoSEQ multiplex PCR; TCRdb's copy has only in-frame clones and lacks some. In the table there are under 450,000 clones, around 14% of which are singletons. Germline V gene data show CDR1 as SGHRS and CDR2 as YFSETQ. The CDR3 has 12 amino acids. V lost 0 bases and J 8 bases, leaving 5 bases between the germline ends. A few counts support this clone. Its matching antigen is unknown. V is TRBV5-1 and J is TRBJ1-4; unclear D gene. This clonotype was sampled from a man aged 25-45 years in good health. The sample consisted of naive CD4+ T cells from blood. CDR3 in DNA: TGCGCCAGCAGCTTGGGGGAAGAAAAACTGTTTTTT. Translated: CASSLGEEKLFF.